This T cell receptor beta chain was identified in a study of Graves' ophthalmopathy and Graves' hyperthyroidism. In the study overall: Sampling took place at initial diagnosis, with peripheral blood obtained before any treatment.

Beta-chain TCR CDR3 regions were amplified from RNA transcripts. The authors performed first-round RT-PCR with HTBI primers and then a second-round multiplex PCR. TCRdb processed the multiplex PCR reads anew with MiXCR; each CDR3 protein has one entry. Among about 180,000 distinct CDR3 sequences, about 40% were seen once, and the ten largest hold about 6%. Only one count was recorded for this clonotype. Moderately to severely active ophthalmopathy under 3 months, CAS at least 3, NOSPECS at least 4. If patients had other autoimmune diseases, uncontrolled infections, pregnancy or lactation, they were excluded. Clinicians made diagnoses from clinical symptoms, serum thyroxine, TRAb, thyroid ultrasound and orbital computed tomography. Between the trimmed V and J ends, which lost 5 bases and 2 bases, there was a span of 12 bases. This CDR3 contains 14 residues.

Sequencing was done on a sample of peripheral blood. This TCR came from a woman between 35 and 50 years old with Graves' ophthalmopathy. The genes are TRBV12-3 or TRBV12-4 and TRBJ2-5; D perhaps matches TRBD1 (5 bases). The CDR3: CASSIDRTQETQYF. The CDR3 bases are TGTGCCAGCAGTATTGACAGAACTCAAGAGACCCAGTACTTC.